This passage covers 2 T cell receptor beta chains from one sample sequenced in a study of CD8+CD57+ T cells in acquired aplastic anemia. According to the study, genomic DNA was the template for TCR beta VDJ and CDR3 profiling. One entry per CDR3 protein, called by TCRdb with MiXCR from the reads. Of some 160,000 distinct CDR3 sequences listed, around half were seen once; the top ten hold about 3%. CD8+CD57+ cell expansion had been shown by flow cytometry in patients chosen for sequencing. The sample taken for sequencing was sorted CD4+, CD8+, or CD8+CD57+ T cells (not recorded which) from PBMCs. The receptors were sampled from a human donor with aplastic anemia.

The chain joins TRBV6-5 to TRBJ2-1, with 14 bases lining up with TRBD2. V was pared by 4 bases and J by 7 bases, with 3 bases of the junction left unmatched. This CDR3 is built from 15 residues. Germline V gives CDR1 MNHEY, CDR2 SVGAGI. The CDR3 DNA follows: TGTGCCAGCAGTTCGGGACTAGCGGGAGCAAATGAGCAGTTCTTC. It codes for CASSSGLAGANEQFF.

At least ten counts were recorded for this clonotype. The chain uses TRBV12-3 or TRBV12-4 and TRBJ2-1, with TRBD1 matching over 9 bases. The CDR3 extends over 13 amino acids. J was trimmed by 2 bases and V by 8 bases; bases with no gene match: 1. The CDR3 sequence: CASRQGAYNEQFF. In nucleotides, the CDR3 is TGTGCCAGCCGACAGGGGGCCTACAATGAGCAGTTCTTC.